Sequencing of this TCR beta chain was carried out in a study of shared clonotypes between healthy human individuals. V shed 8 bases and J 3 bases; nucleotides not matched to a gene: 9. Germline V gene lookup returns CDR1 MDHEN and CDR2 SYDVKM. The CDR3 is 15 amino acids. Cells designated naive CD8 were CD45RO-negative and were positively selected for CCR7, with terminally differentiated effector memory CD45RA+ cells excluded. Replicate PCRs for sorted subsets used roughly 200 ng DNA; this equaled about 30,000 T cell genomes. Assay: immunoSEQ multiplex PCR; the TCRdb copy retains only in-frame clones and omits some. The sample carries more than 500,000 clones, approximately 95% recorded once. Study-wide findings and caveats: Naive CD4 clonotype sharing across several donors was approximately 5%.

With respect to this clone: Its antigen is unidentified.

This TCR was sampled from a woman aged 25 to 45 in good health. This sequence joins TRBV28 and TRBJ2-2, with 7 bases that match TRBD1. The sequenced sample was naive CD8+ T cells sorted from blood. The chain's CDR3 is CASATPGQYTGELFF. CDR3 DNA: TGTGCCAGCGCTACTCCGGGACAGTACACCGGGGAGCTGTTTTTT. Variable domain in full (rest from reference TRBV28 and TRBJ2-2): DVKVTQSSRYLVKRTGEKVFLECVQDMDHENMFWYRQDPGLGLRLIYFSYDVKMKEKGDIPEGYSVSREKKERFSLILESASTNQTSMYLCASATPGQYTGELFFGEGSRLTVL.